Given below is one T cell receptor (beta chain) in context. Its antigen is not identified. The data are from a study of cytotoxic CD8 clonotypes in ibrutinib-treated CLL. Broader study findings: Relative to age-matched healthy donors, clonality at baseline was higher, and it tracked circulating CD8+ T-cell counts.

Target depth was 1 in 200,000 to 1 in 1 million T cells, about 10x per clonotype. Sequencing used immunoSEQ multiplex PCR; TCRdb keeps in-frame clones, though not all of them. The data contain around 70,000 clones, around 81% of them singletons. V was cut by 5 bases and J by 0 bases, with 10 bases left in between. Germline loops: CDR1 LNHDA, CDR2 SQIVND (reference sequence). The CDR3 consists of 14 residues. Sample: PBMCs, taken at disease progression, from a patient treated with ibrutinib. The chain is built from TRBV19 and TRBJ1-2; D might be TRBD1 (5 bases). This TCR derives from a human donor with chronic lymphocytic leukemia. CDR3 sequence: CASSLVGPNYGYTF. DNA of the CDR3: TGTGCCAGTAGTTTAGTGGGACCTAACTATGGCTACACCTTC.